The clone carrying this TCR beta chain was seen more than once but under ten times. The data belong to a study of blood T cell repertoires in COVID-19. Study details: Donors in the United States, Italy and Spain gave samples during acute or convalescent COVID-19. PBMCs, B-cell-depleted T cells, or T cells were the source of the cDNA or gDNA that made up the material.

The CDR3 runs to 15 residues. Deletions cut 3 bases from V and 5 bases from J, with 14 bases between. The germline CDR1 and CDR2 sequences are SGHDT and YYEEEE. In the authors' methods: Reference gene primers were amplified, and this amplification served to estimate nucleated cell counts. Profiled with immunoSEQ multiplex PCR; TCRdb holds only in-frame clones, not every one. The V and J calls and the clone size are those of that table, but D and trimming were determined from the DNA. The sample includes 73,000 or so clones, approximately 82% of them seen just once. The receptor comes from a man aged 45-65 years with active COVID-19. The chain is built from TRBV5-6 and TRBJ1-4, with D tentatively TRBD1 (5 bases). Sequences were obtained from peripheral blood. The CDR3 is CASSWGRGSNEKLFF. The CDR3 DNA reads as TGTGCCAGCAGCTGGGGAAGGGGATCAAATGAAAAACTGTTTTTT.